The 29 T cell receptor beta chains below were found in one sample sequenced in a study of blood T cells in healthy people across ages. Using a J-beta primer mix together with a sample-barcoded 5' primer, a second PCR was run for about 6 to 12 cycles. TCRdb reanalysed the 5' RACE reads using MiXCR and keeps one entry per CDR3 protein. The sample contains around 1,900,000 distinct CDR3 sequences, around 42% of which appear only once. Sequences were obtained from blood. The receptors come from a human donor in good health.

This clonotype was seen more than once but under ten times. The chain joins TRBV6-2 or TRBV6-3 to TRBJ1-5, with D perhaps TRBD1 (6 bases). V lost 2 bases, J lost 4 bases, and 27 bases lay in between. The CDR3 contains 20 residues. Germline-derived CDR1 and CDR2 are MNHEY and SVGEGT. CDR3 sequence (DNA): TGTGCCAGCAGTTACCCTAAAGTGGCCACGCTCCACAGGGATAATCAGCCCCAGCATTTT. It codes for CASSYPKVATLHRDNQPQHF.

The genes are TRBV6-2 or TRBV6-3 and TRBJ2-1; tentatively, D is TRBD1 (6 bases). With 7 bases removed from V and 11 bases from J, the gap between germline ends came to 21 bases. The CDR3 contains 14 residues. Germline V gene lookup returns CDR1 MNHEY and CDR2 SVGEGT. The CDR3 DNA reads as TGTGCCAGCACCGCACCCACACAGGGATCAAAGCAGTTCTTC. Encoded protein: CASTAPTQGSKQFF.

The chain uses TRBV6-1 and TRBJ2-2; a weak D match, TRBD1 (7 bases). V lost 10 bases to trimming and J lost 3 bases, with 18 bases between them. Per germline, CDR1 MNHNS and CDR2 SASEGT. This CDR3 is built from 15 residues. In DNA form, the CDR3 reads TGTGCCACGGTTATTACAGGGGAGGACACCGGGGAGCTGTTTTTT. It encodes CATVITGEDTGELFF.

This clonotype was seen only a few times. The CDR3 coding sequence is TGTGCCAGCACTTTCCGACCCGGGACAGGGGTCTACGAGCAGTACTTC. Its translation is CASTFRPGTGVYEQYF. The J gene is TRBJ2-7, the V gene TRBV7-2, with 10 bases identical to TRBD1. V was pared by 7 bases and J by 3 bases, with 12 bases of the junction left unmatched. The CDR3 is 16 residues long. Germline CDR1 is SGHTA and CDR2 is FQGNSA.

In its sample, this clonotype was seen once. The rearrangement joins TRBV12-3 or TRBV12-4 to TRBJ2-3; D gene uncertain. The length of the CDR3 is 14 residues. The V and J ends lost 5 bases and 3 bases respectively, with 12 bases between them. The CDR3 spells CASSPPGWTDTQYF. CDR3 in DNA: TGTGCCAGCAGTCCCCCCGGGTGGACAGATACGCAGTATTTT.

The gene calls are TRBV3-1 and TRBJ2-5; D is ambiguous. The J call may be incorrect, as the DNA end agrees better with TRBJ2-1. Germline CDR1 and CDR2: LGHDT and YNNKEL (reference sequence). CDR3 size: 15 residues. The CDR3 sequence is CASSQEWSMQETQFF. DNA for the CDR3: TGTGCCAGCAGCCAAGAGTGGAGCATGCAAGAGACCCAGTTCTTC.

This clonotype came up a few times. The rearrangement joins TRBV4-1 to TRBJ2-3; D is unclear. With 4 bases removed from V and 2 bases from J, the gap between germline ends came to 10 bases. Germline CDR1 reads MGHRA; CDR2 reads YSYEKL. The CDR3 covers 14 residues. CDR3 sequence reads: CASSPPTNTDTQYF. The CDR3 DNA sequence: TGCGCCAGCAGCCCCCCTACTAACACAGATACGCAGTATTTT.

This clonotype has only a few counts. The CDR3 region is CSVCRGVWWNTEAFF. As DNA, the CDR3 is TGCAGCGTCTGTAGGGGGGTGTGGTGGAACACTGAAGCTTTCTTT. The J gene is TRBJ1-1, the V gene TRBV29-1, with D perhaps matching TRBD1 (6 bases). V was trimmed by 6 bases and J by 1 base, leaving 18 bases between them. This CDR3 spans 15 amino acids. CDR1 and CDR2 from the germline V gene are SQVTM and ANQGSEA.

The chain recombines TRBV20-1 with TRBJ2-3; D is ambiguous. The CDR3 is 12 amino acids. The germline CDR1 and CDR2 sequences are DFQATT and SNEGSKA (reference sequence). Between the trimmed V and J ends, which lost 6 bases and 6 bases, there was a span of 13 bases. The CDR3 DNA reads as TGCAGTGCCGGAGAGGTTAGGGATACGCAGTATTTT. Protein product: CSAGEVRDTQYF.

V usage is TRBV5-8 and J usage is TRBJ2-7; the D gene is possibly TRBD2 (5 bases). V was trimmed by 1 base and J by 6 bases, leaving 17 bases between them. CDR3 length: 15 residues. Germline V lookup: CDR1 SGHTS, CDR2 YDEGEE. This chain's CDR3 is CASSLLSPGIVEQYF. The DNA for the CDR3 is TGTGCCAGCAGCTTGCTGTCCCCCGGGATCGTCGAGCAGTACTTC. Drawing the rest from reference TRBV5-8 and TRBJ2-7, the complete variable domain is EAGVTQSPTHLIKTRGQQATLRCSPISGHTSVYWYQQALGLGLQFLLWYDEGEERNRGNFPPRFSGRQFPNYSSELNVNALELEDSALYLCASSLLSPGIVEQYFGPGTRLTVT.

This clonotype was picked up one time. J is TRBJ2-7 and V is TRBV4-2; D remains ambiguous. The V end was cut by 1 base, the J end by 3 bases, with 13 bases between. The length of the CDR3 is 15 residues. Germline CDR1 is LGHNA and CDR2 is YNFKEQ. The CDR3 nucleotides read TGTGCCAGCAGCCAAGCGGTGGTGAGGAGCTACGAGCAGTACTTC. It specifies CASSQAVVRSYEQYF.

This clonotype was detected a few times. V gene TRBV25-1 combines with J gene TRBJ1-4, with D tentatively TRBD1 (5 bases). Germline V gene data show CDR1 as MGHDK and CDR2 as SYGVNS. This CDR3 has 17 amino acids. Trimming took off 2 bases at V and 6 bases at J, with 19 bases between the two ends. The CDR3 region is CASSERHKGRVYEKLFF. The CDR3 coding sequence is TGTGCCAGCAGTGAACGTCATAAGGGCAGGGTATATGAAAAACTGTTTTTT.

The chain has TRBV7-9 and TRBJ2-5; weak D call: TRBD2 (5 bases). This CDR3 has 9 residues. Per germline, CDR1 SEHNR and CDR2 FQNEAQ (reference sequence). The germline V and J ends were trimmed by 5 bases and 13 bases, with 8 bases remaining between them. The CDR3 DNA follows: TGTGCCAGCAGCCGGGGATGGTACTTC. This encodes CASSRGWYF.

This clonotype was found a few times. The chain recombines TRBV27 with TRBJ2-1, with D perhaps being TRBD1 or TRBD2 (5 bases each). The CDR3 length is 14 residues. Germline CDR1 and CDR2: MNHEY and SMNVEV (reference sequence). Trimming cost V 8 bases and J 4 bases, with 15 bases left between them. CDR3 sequence reads: CASGDPGRYNEQFF. The CDR3 region has the DNA TGTGCCAGCGGGGACCCGGGACGATACAATGAGCAGTTCTTC.

The chain uses TRBV5-1 and TRBJ2-3; the match to TRBD2 covers 7 bases. Germline V lookup: CDR1 SGHRS, CDR2 YFSETQ. There are 14 residues in the CDR3. V lost 6 bases to trimming and J lost 6 bases; unmatched junction nucleotides: 10. DNA for the CDR3: TGCGCCAGCACATTCGGGGGGATCTACGATACGCAGTATTTT. Protein product: CASTFGGIYDTQYF.

The CDR3 loop reads CASSPGRGSHYGYTF. Here the CDR3 DNA reads TGTGCCAGCAGCCCTGGCAGGGGGTCACACTATGGCTACACCTTC. The genes are TRBV7-9 and TRBJ1-2, with 7 bases fitting TRBD1. Germline CDR1 and CDR2: SEHNR and FQNEAQ (reference sequence). Trimming took 5 bases from V and 3 from J; bases not matched to a gene: 9. The length of the CDR3 is 15 residues. The variable domain in full, completed from reference TRBV7-9 and TRBJ1-2, reads DTGVSQNPRHKITKRGQNVTFRCDPISEHNRLYWYRQTLGQGPEFLTYFQNEAQLEKSRLLSDRFSAERPKGSFSTLEIQRTEQGDSAMYLCASSPGRGSHYGYTFGSGTRLTVV.

The chain has TRBV5-1 and TRBJ1-4; D perhaps matches TRBD1 (6 bases). V lost 0 bases and J lost 7, with 13 bases in between. Germline-derived CDR1 and CDR2 are SGHRS and YFSETQ. The CDR3 totals 15 residues. In DNA form, the CDR3 reads TGCGCCAGCAGCTTGGTTCCAGGGGTTCTTGAAAAACTGTTTTTT. This gives the protein CASSLVPGVLEKLFF.

The CDR3, as DNA: TGCAGTGCTAGAGGTCCCTGGACGGTCAACTACGAGCAGTACTTC. It is translated as CSARGPWTVNYEQYF. The chain joins TRBV20-1 to TRBJ2-7; no firm D call. V dropped 1 base and J dropped 3 bases, with 16 bases sitting between them. Germline V lookup: CDR1 DFQATT, CDR2 SNEGSKA (reference sequence). This CDR3 region has 15 residues.

The chain has TRBV14 and TRBJ1-4; D ambiguous. The CDR3 runs to 14 residues. Germline values: CDR1 SGHDN, CDR2 FVKESK. Trimming took off 1 base at V and 8 bases at J, with 11 bases between the two ends. The chain's CDR3 is CASSQALKGEKLFF. The CDR3 coding sequence is TGTGCCAGCAGCCAAGCGTTAAAGGGCGAAAAACTGTTTTTT.

This clonotype was counted once. This chain connects TRBV6-1 to TRBJ2-4; TRBD1 matches 9 bases. CDR1 MNHNS and CDR2 SASEGT come from the germline V gene. This CDR3 region has 13 residues. V was clipped by 4 bases and J by 11 bases; unmatched bases: 6. CDR3 sequence (DNA): TGTGCCAGCAGTGGGGACAGGGAGGACGTTCAGTACTTC. It is translated as CASSGDREDVQYF.

The chain carries TRBV5-1 and TRBJ2-5; possibly TRBD2 for D (6 bases). Trimming cost V 6 bases and J 5 bases, with 17 bases left between them. The germline gives CDR1 SGHRS, CDR2 YFSETQ. The CDR3 covers 14 residues. The CDR3 DNA sequence: TGCGCCAGCACGTTGGGCCAGGAGGGGGAGACCCAGTACTTC. Translation: CASTLGQEGETQYF.

This clonotype came up a few times. The chain is built from TRBV7-2 and TRBJ1-2, with TRBD1 matching over 8 bases. The J segment lost 6 bases and the V segment lost 9 bases, leaving 9 bases of the junction unmatched. The CDR3 is 13 residues long. Germline values: CDR1 SGHTA, CDR2 FQGNSA. CDR3 sequence: CARGGQGSDGYTF. CDR3 in DNA: TGTGCCAGAGGTGGACAGGGCAGCGATGGCTACACCTTC. The complete variable domain, with remaining parts taken from reference TRBV7-2 and TRBJ1-2, reads GAGVSQSPSNKVTEKGKDVELRCDPISGHTALYWYRQSLGQGLEFLIYFQGNSAPDKSGLPSDRFSAERTGGSVSTLTIQRTQQEDSAVYLCARGGQGSDGYTFGSGTRLTVV.

The chain employs TRBV15 and TRBJ1-5; D call uncertain. CDR1 and CDR2 from the germline V gene are LNHNV and YYDKDF (reference sequence). There are 13 residues in the CDR3. Trimming took 0 bases from V and 5 from J, leaving 5 bases between them. CDR3 coding DNA: TGTGCCACCAGCAGAGACCCCGATCAGCCCCAGCATTTT. Its protein is CATSRDPDQPQHF.

This sequence joins TRBV12-3 or TRBV12-4 and TRBJ1-2; D unclear. Between the trimmed V and J ends, which lost 4 bases and 8 bases, there was a span of 14 bases. The CDR3 totals 13 residues. DNA of the CDR3: TGTGCCAGCAGTTCTAGGGTCCCTCTAGGCTACACCTTC. Translated, it gives CASSSRVPLGYTF.

On this clonotype: A read error may account for a junction end that differs from germline. The V and J genes are TRBV10-3 and TRBJ2-7; D unresolved. CDR1 is ENHRY, CDR2 SYGVKD, per germline. CDR3 length: 10 amino acids. CDR3 sequence: CASSEEVQYF. CDR3 coding DNA: TGTGCCAGCAGTGAAGAGGTGCAGTACTTC.

The V gene is TRBV20-1, the J gene TRBJ2-1; 9 nucleotides line up with TRBD1. Germline lookup yields CDR1 DFQATT and CDR2 SNEGSKA (reference sequence). This CDR3 region has 14 residues. The junction had 3 bases not matched to a gene; V was cut back by 2 bases and J by 4 bases. Here the CDR3 reads CSARKDRGYNEQFF. CDR3 DNA sequence: TGCAGTGCTAGAAAGGACAGGGGTTACAATGAGCAGTTCTTC.

In regard to this clonotype: Relative to the germline gene, one junction end is altered; a read error may explain this. The chain carries TRBV20-1 and TRBJ2-7; D remains unclear. This CDR3 region has 12 residues. Germline-derived CDR1 and CDR2 are DFQATT and SNEGSKA (reference sequence). The CDR3 DNA reads TGCAGTGCTAGCGCAGACTCCTACGTGCAGTACTTC. It specifies CSASADSYVQYF.

CDR3 nucleotide sequence: TGTGCCAGCAGCTTGGGGGGGGTTAGCAATGAGCAGTTCTTC. It yields the protein CASSLGGVSNEQFF. V gene TRBV11-2 combines with J gene TRBJ2-1; 7 bases align to TRBD2. V was clipped by 3 bases and J by 6 bases; unmatched bases: 5. This CDR3 has 14 residues. Germline CDR1 SGHAT, CDR2 FQNNGV. Drawing the rest from reference TRBV11-2 and TRBJ2-1, the complete variable domain is EAGVAQSPRYKIIEKRQSVAFWCNPISGHATLYWYQQILGQGPKLLIQFQNNGVVDDSQLPKDRFSAERLKGVDSTLKIQPAKLEDSAVYLCASSLGGVSNEQFFGPGTRLTVL.

This clonotype came up many times. The V gene is TRBV5-5, the J gene TRBJ2-1; a weak D match, TRBD2 (6 bases). Germline CDR1 and CDR2: SGHKS and YYEKEE (reference sequence). The V and J ends lost 4 bases and 3 bases respectively, with 17 bases between them. CDR3 length equals 16 residues. The CDR3 region is CASSAGLAGSYNEQFF. CDR3 bases: TGTGCCAGCAGCGCTGGGTTGGCGGGGAGCTACAATGAGCAGTTCTTC.